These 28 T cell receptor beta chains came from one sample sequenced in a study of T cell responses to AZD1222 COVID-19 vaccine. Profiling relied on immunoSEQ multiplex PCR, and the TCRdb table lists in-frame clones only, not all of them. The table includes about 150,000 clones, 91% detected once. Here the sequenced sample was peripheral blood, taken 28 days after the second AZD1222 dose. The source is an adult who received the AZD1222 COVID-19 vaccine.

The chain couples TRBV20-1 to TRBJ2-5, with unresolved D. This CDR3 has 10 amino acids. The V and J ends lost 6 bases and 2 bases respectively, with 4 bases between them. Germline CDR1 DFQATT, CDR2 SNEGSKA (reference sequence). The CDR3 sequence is CSAAQETQYF. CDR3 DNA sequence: TGCAGTGCGGCTCAAGAGACCCAGTACTTC.

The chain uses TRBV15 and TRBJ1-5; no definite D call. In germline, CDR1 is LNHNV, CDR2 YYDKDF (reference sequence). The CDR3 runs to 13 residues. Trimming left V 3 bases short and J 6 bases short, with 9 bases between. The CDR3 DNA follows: TGTGCCACCAGCAGGGAGGAGGTTCAGCCCCAGCATTTT. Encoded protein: CATSREEVQPQHF.

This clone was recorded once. The CDR3 DNA follows: TGCAGCGTTGAGCCAGCAAACACCGGGGAGCTGTTTTTT. Its protein product is CSVEPANTGELFF. V usage is TRBV29-1 and J usage is TRBJ2-2; the D is unclear. V lost 3 bases to trimming and J lost 2 bases, with 7 bases between them. The germline CDR1 and CDR2 sequences are SQVTM and ANQGSEA. The CDR3 is 13 amino acids.

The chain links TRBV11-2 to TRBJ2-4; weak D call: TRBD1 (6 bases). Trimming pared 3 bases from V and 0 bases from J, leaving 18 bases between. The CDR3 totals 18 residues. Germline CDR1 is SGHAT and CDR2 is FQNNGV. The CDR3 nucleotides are TGTGCCAGCAGCTTCGGGCCCCAGGACAGTCTAGCCAAAAACATTCAGTACTTC. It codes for CASSFGPQDSLAKNIQYF.

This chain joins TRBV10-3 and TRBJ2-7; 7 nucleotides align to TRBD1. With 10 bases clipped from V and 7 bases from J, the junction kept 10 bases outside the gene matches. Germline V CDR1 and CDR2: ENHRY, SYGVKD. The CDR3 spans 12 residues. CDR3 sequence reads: CATRTGDWEQYF. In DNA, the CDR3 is TGTGCCACCAGGACAGGTGACTGGGAGCAGTACTTC.

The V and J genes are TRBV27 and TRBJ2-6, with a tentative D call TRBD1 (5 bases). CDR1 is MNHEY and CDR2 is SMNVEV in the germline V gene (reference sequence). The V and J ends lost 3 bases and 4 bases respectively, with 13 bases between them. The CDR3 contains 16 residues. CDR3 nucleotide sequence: TGTGCCAGCAGTTTTGGGCAGGGTGCCGGGGCCAACGTCCTGACTTTC. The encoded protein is CASSFGQGAGANVLTF.

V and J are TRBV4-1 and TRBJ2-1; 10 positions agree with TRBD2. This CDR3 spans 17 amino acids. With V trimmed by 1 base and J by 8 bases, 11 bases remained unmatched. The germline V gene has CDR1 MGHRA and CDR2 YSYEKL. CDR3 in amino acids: CASSQAVSAGGRDEQFF. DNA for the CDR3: TGCGCCAGCAGCCAAGCCGTGTCAGCGGGGGGGCGGGATGAGCAGTTCTTC.

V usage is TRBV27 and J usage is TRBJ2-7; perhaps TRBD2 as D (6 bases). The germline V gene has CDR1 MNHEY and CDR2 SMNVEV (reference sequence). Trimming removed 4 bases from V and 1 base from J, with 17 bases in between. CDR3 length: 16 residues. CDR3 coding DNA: TGTGCCAGCAGTTCGGGTTCCGGGGAGGAGTCCTACGAGCAGTACTTC. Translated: CASSSGSGEESYEQYF.

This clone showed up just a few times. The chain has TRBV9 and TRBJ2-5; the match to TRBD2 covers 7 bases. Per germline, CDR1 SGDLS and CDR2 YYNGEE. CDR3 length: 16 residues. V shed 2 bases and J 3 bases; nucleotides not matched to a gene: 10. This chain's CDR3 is CASSVGLLALEETQYF. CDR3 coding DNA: TGTGCCAGCAGCGTGGGCCTACTAGCGCTAGAAGAGACCCAGTACTTC.

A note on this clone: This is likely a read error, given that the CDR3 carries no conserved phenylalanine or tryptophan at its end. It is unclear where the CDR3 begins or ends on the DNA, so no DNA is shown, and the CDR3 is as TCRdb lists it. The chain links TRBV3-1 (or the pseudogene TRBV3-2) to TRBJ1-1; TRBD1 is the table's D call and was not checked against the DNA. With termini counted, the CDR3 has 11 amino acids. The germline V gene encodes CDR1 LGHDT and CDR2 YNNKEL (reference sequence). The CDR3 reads CASSQGLDRRL.

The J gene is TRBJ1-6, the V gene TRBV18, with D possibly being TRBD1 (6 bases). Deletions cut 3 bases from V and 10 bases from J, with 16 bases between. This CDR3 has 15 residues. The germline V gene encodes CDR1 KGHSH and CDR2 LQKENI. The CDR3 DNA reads TGTGCCAGCTCACCGGTTCAGGGGCCGGAGTCACCCCTCCACTTT. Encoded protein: CASSPVQGPESPLHF.

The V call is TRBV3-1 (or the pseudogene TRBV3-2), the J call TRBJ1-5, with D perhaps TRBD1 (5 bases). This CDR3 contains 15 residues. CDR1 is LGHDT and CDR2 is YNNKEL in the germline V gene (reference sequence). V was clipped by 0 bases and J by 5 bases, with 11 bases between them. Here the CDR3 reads CASSQDHGDYQPQHF. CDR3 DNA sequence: TGTGCCAGCAGCCAAGATCATGGGGACTATCAGCCCCAGCATTTT.

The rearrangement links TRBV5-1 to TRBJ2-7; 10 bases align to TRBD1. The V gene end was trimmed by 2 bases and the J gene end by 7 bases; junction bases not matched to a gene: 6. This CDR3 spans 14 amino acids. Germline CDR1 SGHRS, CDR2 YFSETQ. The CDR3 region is CASSFAGTGDEQYF. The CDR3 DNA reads TGCGCCAGCAGCTTCGCCGGGACAGGGGATGAGCAGTACTTC.

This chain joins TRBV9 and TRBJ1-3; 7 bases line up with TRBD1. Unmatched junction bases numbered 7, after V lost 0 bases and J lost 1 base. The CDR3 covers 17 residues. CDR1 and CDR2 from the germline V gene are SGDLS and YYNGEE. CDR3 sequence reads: CASSVGGQTFSGNTIYF. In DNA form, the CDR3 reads TGTGCCAGCAGCGTAGGGGGACAGACTTTTTCTGGAAACACCATATATTTT.

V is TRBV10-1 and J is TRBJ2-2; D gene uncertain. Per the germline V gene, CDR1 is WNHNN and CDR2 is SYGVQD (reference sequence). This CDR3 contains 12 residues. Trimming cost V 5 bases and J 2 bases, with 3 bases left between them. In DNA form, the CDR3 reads TGCGCCAGCAGTAAAAACACCGGGGAGCTGTTTTTT. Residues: CASSKNTGELFF.

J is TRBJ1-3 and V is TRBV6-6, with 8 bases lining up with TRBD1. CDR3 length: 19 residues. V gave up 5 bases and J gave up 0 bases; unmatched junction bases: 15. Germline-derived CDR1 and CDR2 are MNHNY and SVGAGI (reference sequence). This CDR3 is CASSPLPVRQGSSGNTIYF. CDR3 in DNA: TGTGCCAGCAGTCCACTTCCTGTAAGACAGGGGAGCTCTGGAAACACCATATATTTT.

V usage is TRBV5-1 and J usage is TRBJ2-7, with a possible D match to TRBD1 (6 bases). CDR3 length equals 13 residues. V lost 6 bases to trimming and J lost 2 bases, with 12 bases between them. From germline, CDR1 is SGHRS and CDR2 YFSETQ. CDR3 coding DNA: TGCGCCAGCAACCCCGGGACAACCTACGAGCAGTACTTC. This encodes CASNPGTTYEQYF. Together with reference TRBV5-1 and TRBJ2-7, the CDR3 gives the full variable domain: KAGVTQTPRYLIKTRGQQVTLSCSPISGHRSVSWYQQTPGQGLQFLFEYFSETQRNKGNFPGRFSGRQFSNSRSEMNVSTLELGDSALYLCASNPGTTYEQYFGPGTRLTVT.

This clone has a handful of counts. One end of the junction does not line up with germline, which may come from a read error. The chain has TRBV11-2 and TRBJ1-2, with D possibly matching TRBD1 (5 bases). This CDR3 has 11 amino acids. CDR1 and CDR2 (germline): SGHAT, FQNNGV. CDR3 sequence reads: CASSLGDRKNF. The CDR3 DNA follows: TGTGCCAGCAGCTTAGGGGACCGTAAAAACTTC.

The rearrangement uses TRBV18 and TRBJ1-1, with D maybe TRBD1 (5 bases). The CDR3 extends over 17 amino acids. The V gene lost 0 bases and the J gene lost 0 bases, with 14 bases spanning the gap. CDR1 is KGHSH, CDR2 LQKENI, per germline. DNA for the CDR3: TGTGCCAGCTCACCACCGGGGCAGGGATCATTGAACACTGAAGCTTTCTTT. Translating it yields CASSPPGQGSLNTEAFF.

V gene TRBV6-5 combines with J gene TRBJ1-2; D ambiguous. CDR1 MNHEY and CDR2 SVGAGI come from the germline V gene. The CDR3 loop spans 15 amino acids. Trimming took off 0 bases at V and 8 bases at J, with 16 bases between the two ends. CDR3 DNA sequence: TGTGCCAGCAGTTACTCGGAAGGGCCGGGTGCGGGCTACACCTTC. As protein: CASSYSEGPGAGYTF.

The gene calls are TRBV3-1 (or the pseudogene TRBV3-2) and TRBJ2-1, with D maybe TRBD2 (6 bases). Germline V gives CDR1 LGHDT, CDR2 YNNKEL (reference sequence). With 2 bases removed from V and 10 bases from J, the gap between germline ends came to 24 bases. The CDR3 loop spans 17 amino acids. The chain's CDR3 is CASSQRLRDPANYEQFF. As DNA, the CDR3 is TGTGCCAGCAGCCAACGCTTGCGGGACCCGGCGAATTACGAGCAGTTCTTC.

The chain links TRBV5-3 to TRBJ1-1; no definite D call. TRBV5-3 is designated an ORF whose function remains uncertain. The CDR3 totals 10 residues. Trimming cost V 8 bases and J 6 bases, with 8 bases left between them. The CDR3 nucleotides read TGTGCCAGTTTCCGATCTGAAGCTTTCTTT. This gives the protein CASFRSEAFF.

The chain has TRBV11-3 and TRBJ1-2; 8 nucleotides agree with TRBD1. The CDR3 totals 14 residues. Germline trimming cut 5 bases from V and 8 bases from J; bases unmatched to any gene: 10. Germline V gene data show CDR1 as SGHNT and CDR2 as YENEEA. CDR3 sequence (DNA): TGTGCCAGCAGCCTCGACCCGACAGGGGAAGGCTACACCTTC. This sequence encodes CASSLDPTGEGYTF. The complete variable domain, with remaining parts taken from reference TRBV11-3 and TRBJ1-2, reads EAGVVQSPRYKIIEKKQPVAFWCNPISGHNTLYWYLQNLGQGPELLIRYENEEAVDDSQLPKDRFSAERLKGVDSTLKIQPAELGDSAVYLCASSLDPTGEGYTFGSGTRLTVV.

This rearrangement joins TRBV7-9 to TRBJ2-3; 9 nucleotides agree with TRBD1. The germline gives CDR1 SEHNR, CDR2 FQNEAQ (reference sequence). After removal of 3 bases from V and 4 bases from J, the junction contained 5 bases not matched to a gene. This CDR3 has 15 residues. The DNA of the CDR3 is TGTGCCAGCAGCTTTACAGGGGGCTTCGCAGATACGCAGTATTTT. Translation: CASSFTGGFADTQYF.

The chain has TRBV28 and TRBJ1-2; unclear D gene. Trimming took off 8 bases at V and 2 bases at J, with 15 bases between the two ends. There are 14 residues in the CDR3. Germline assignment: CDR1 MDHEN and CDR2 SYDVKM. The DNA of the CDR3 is TGTGCCAGCGGGCGCTTAGGCTCCAACTATGGCTACACCTTC. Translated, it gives CASGRLGSNYGYTF.

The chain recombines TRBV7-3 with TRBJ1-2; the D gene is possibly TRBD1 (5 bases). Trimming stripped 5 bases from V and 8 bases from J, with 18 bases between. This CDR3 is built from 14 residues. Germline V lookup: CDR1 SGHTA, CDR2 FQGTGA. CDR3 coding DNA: TGTGCCAGCAGCGGAGACGGACGGGACGGAGGCTACACCTTC. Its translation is CASSGDGRDGGYTF.

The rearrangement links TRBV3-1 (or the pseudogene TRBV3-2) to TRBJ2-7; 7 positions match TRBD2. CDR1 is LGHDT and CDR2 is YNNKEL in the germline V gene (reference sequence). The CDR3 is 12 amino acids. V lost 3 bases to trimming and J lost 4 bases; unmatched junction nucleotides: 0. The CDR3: CASSHGGYEQYF. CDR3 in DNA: TGTGCCAGCAGCCACGGGGGGTACGAGCAGTACTTC.

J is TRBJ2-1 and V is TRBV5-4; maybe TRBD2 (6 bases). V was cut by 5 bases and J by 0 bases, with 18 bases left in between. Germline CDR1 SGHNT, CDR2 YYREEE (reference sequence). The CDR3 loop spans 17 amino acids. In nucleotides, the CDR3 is TGTGCCAGCAGTCGCCCGGGGTCCGGGAGCTCCTACAATGAGCAGTTCTTC. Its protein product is CASSRPGSGSSYNEQFF.